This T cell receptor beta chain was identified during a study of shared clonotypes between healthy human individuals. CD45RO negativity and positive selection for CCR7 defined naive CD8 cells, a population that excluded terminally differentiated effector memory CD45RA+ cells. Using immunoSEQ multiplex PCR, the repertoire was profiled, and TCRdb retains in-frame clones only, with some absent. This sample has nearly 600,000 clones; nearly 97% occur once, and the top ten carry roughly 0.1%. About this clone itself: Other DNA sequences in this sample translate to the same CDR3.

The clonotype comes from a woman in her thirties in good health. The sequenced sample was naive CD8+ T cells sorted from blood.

The CDR3 region has the DNA TGTGCCAGCAGCTTTAGCGGGAGCTCCTACAATGAGCAGTTCTTC. Translated: CASSFSGSSYNEQFF. V is TRBV28 and J is TRBJ2-1, with 9 bases aligning to TRBD2. Losses at the gene ends were 6 bases for V and 0 bases for J; bases not matched to a gene: 3. This CDR3 has 15 residues. Germline CDR1 reads MDHEN; CDR2 reads SYDVKM.